This T cell receptor (beta chain) was retrieved from a study of a mutant IDH1 vaccine in newly diagnosed glioma. Time point: baseline, week 1 (first vaccination visit). Stated treatment: pre-vaccination baseline after standard-of-care therapy. Germline V lookup: CDR1 SNHLY, CDR2 FYNNEI. The CDR3 loop spans 11 amino acids. The germline V and J ends were trimmed by 5 bases and 2 bases, with 3 bases remaining between them. Clones were sequenced by immunoSEQ multiplex PCR, and TCRdb holds only the in-frame ones, with some missing. Counted here are 60,000 to 75,000 clones, 83% occurring once; the ten biggest clones make up approximately 4.5%.

This receptor was identified in a woman under 30 with glioma. Some clones in this sample may be carry-over from other donors' samples. The J gene is TRBJ1-2, the V gene TRBV2; the D is unclear. The specimen comprised peripheral blood mononuclear cells (PBMCs), sampled from a glioma patient treated with radiotherapy, temozolomide or both. As DNA, the CDR3 is TGTGCCAGCAGTAGAAACTATGGCTACACCTTC. It codes for CASSRNYGYTF.